These 7 T cell receptor beta chains originate from one sample sequenced in a study of Ad26.COV2.S vaccination and SARS-CoV-2 variants. Sequenced by immunoSEQ multiplex PCR; TCRdb stores in-frame clones only, minus some. The sample records about 350,000 clones, roughly 90% being singletons. Noted treatment: about 20 received Ad26.COV2.S at low or high dose, single or two shots; roughly five received placebo; per-sample allocation not given. Specimen acquisition occurred on day 63 following the initial vaccine or placebo injection. Source: peripheral blood, taken in a trial of Ad26.COV2.S vaccine versus placebo. These receptors were collected from a person aged 18 to 59 who received the Ad26.COV2.S COVID-19 vaccine or a placebo.

This clone was observed once. The chain joins TRBV5-8 to TRBJ2-3, with 10 bases lining up with TRBD2. V was clipped by 2 bases and J by 2 bases; unmatched bases: 8. The V gene's germline CDR1 is SGHTS and CDR2 YDEGEE. The CDR3 is made up of 17 amino acids. The CDR3 here is CASSLRTSGDFTDTQYF. The CDR3 DNA sequence: TGTGCCAGCAGCTTAAGGACTAGCGGAGATTTCACAGATACGCAGTATTTT.

The chain carries TRBV10-1 and TRBJ1-2; D perhaps matches TRBD1 (5 bases). The length of the CDR3 is 13 residues. From germline, CDR1 is WNHNN and CDR2 SYGVQD (reference sequence). V was pared by 5 bases and J by 4 bases, with 11 bases between. CDR3 bases: TGCGCCAGCAGTCCCGGGACGAGCTATGGCTACACCTTC. Translating gives CASSPGTSYGYTF.

The chain is built from TRBV7-9 and TRBJ2-2; TRBD2 matches 9 bases. CDR1 SEHNR and CDR2 FQNEAQ come from the germline V gene (reference sequence). Unmatched junction bases numbered 5, after V lost 1 base and J lost 2 bases. This CDR3 spans 17 amino acids. The CDR3 here is CASSLGPGLANTGELFF. CDR3 nucleotide sequence: TGTGCCAGCAGCTTAGGGCCGGGACTAGCAAACACCGGGGAGCTGTTTTTT.

The rearrangement links TRBV5-1 to TRBJ2-7, with D uncertain. The CDR3 totals 14 residues. The germline V gene has CDR1 SGHRS and CDR2 YFSETQ. V was trimmed by 0 bases and J by 0 bases, leaving 7 bases between them. The CDR3 spells CASSLGDDSYEQYF. In nucleotides, the CDR3 is TGCGCCAGCAGCTTGGGCGACGACTCCTACGAGCAGTACTTC.

As to this clone: At the DNA level, this CDR3 is encoded by other sequences in the same sample as well. V is TRBV15 and J is TRBJ2-3, with D uncertain. The CDR3 length is 15 residues. The germline V gene encodes CDR1 LNHNV and CDR2 YYDKDF (reference sequence). V dropped 0 bases and J dropped 1 base, with 8 bases sitting between them. The chain's CDR3 is CATSRDFTGTDTQYF. The CDR3 DNA reads TGTGCCACCAGCAGAGATTTCACAGGCACAGATACGCAGTATTTT.

The chain is built from TRBV19 and TRBJ2-5; no clear D. CDR1 and CDR2 (germline): LNHDA, SQIVND (reference sequence). Trimming stripped 3 bases from V and 2 bases from J, with 7 bases between. The CDR3 is 13 amino acids. The CDR3 region has the DNA TGTGCCAGTAGTATCGCTGTACAAGAGACCCAGTACTTC. Residues: CASSIAVQETQYF.

V is TRBV27 and J is TRBJ2-5, with 13 positions matching TRBD2. The length of the CDR3 is 19 residues. The V segment lost 5 bases and the J segment 5 bases; nucleotides outside the gene matches: 17. Germline V gives CDR1 MNHEY, CDR2 SMNVEV (reference sequence). The CDR3 sequence is CASSPIGTSGEGIRETQYF. The CDR3 DNA sequence: TGTGCCAGCAGTCCCATTGGGACTAGCGGGGAGGGAATAAGGGAGACCCAGTACTTC.